The TCR beta chain under discussion was sequenced for a study of beta chain features in type 1 diabetes. Study-level results: The study found that naive, central memory and Treg TCRB repertoires appeared more similar in patients than in healthy donors. Shortening that was moderate but significant affected the TCRB CDR3s of Type 1 diabetes patients in all four CD4+ subsets.

Comment on this clone: Its antigen is currently unknown.

Expressed TCRB transcripts were sequenced because the entire RNA isolate underwent reverse transcription. Libraries were prepared by immunoSEQ multiplex PCR; TCRdb keeps only in-frame clonotypes and omits some of them. The table records 500,000 to 650,000 clones, around 11% of them present only once. CDR1 is SGDLS, CDR2 YYNGEE, per germline. The J segment lost 4 bases and the V segment lost 0 bases, leaving 7 bases of the junction unmatched. The CDR3 is 16 amino acids. The sequenced sample consisted of naive CD4+ T cells from blood. This receptor was obtained from a man aged 25-40 years with type 1 diabetes. This sequence joins TRBV9 and TRBJ2-5; 9 bases align to TRBD2. The CDR3 coding sequence is TGTGCCAGCAGCGTAGGAAATAGCGGGGGAGGAGAGACCCAGTACTTC. It yields the protein CASSVGNSGGGETQYF.